The 16 T cell receptor beta chains in this list originate from one sample, sequenced in a study of blood T cells in healthy people across ages. A sample-barcoded 5' primer and a J-beta primer mix were used in a second PCR of roughly 7 to 11 cycles. TCRdb re-analysed the 5' RACE reads in MiXCR, keeping a single row per CDR3 protein. The top ten hold about 4% of the sample, which has 1,500,000 or so distinct CDR3 sequences, less than 45% seen once. Sequencing was carried out using blood. These receptors were collected from a woman between 18 and 30 years old in good health.

V gene TRBV29-1 combines with J gene TRBJ2-7; D is uncertain. CDR3 size: 13 residues. V was pared by 4 bases and J by 6 bases, with 16 bases between. In germline, CDR1 is SQVTM, CDR2 ANQGSEA. CDR3 DNA: TGCAGCGTTGTGAAGGGTGAGATCTCCGAGCAGTACTTC. It encodes CSVVKGEISEQYF.

This clonotype showed up just once. The rearrangement links TRBV18 to TRBJ1-1, with 8 nucleotides matching TRBD1. Germline-derived CDR1 and CDR2 are KGHSH and LQKENI. V lost 1 base and J lost 4; bases outside the gene matches: 8. The CDR3 is made up of 16 amino acids. The CDR3 sequence: CASSPRMGQVGTEAFF. DNA of the CDR3: TGTGCCAGCTCACCACGAATGGGACAGGTAGGCACTGAAGCTTTCTTT.

The chain combines TRBV20-1 with TRBJ2-7; TRBD1 is a possible D gene (6 bases). Germline values: CDR1 DFQATT, CDR2 SNEGSKA (reference sequence). The V gene lost 5 bases and the J gene lost 0 bases, with 14 bases spanning the gap. CDR3 length: 14 amino acids. For the CDR3, the DNA is TGCAGTGCTTCCGGACAGATCGGCTCCTACGAGCAGTACTTC. Translation gives CSASGQIGSYEQYF.

Note on this clonotype: A much larger clone differs by one base, so this may be a read error. The rearrangement uses TRBV6-1 and TRBJ2-5, with D unclear. The germline gives CDR1 MNHNS, CDR2 SASEGT. The V end was cut by 0 bases, the J end by 5 bases, with 4 bases between. The CDR3 totals 12 residues. The CDR3 DNA reads TGTGCCAGCAGTGAAGCGGTGGAGACCCAGTACTTC. It codes for CASSEAVETQYF.

This clonotype was recorded a few times. The rearrangement links TRBV12-3 or TRBV12-4 to TRBJ2-7; the D gene is possibly TRBD1 (6 bases). With 6 bases removed from V and 0 bases from J, the gap between germline ends came to 15 bases. CDR3 length equals 15 residues. The CDR3 spells CASRGAFPNSYEQYF. The DNA of the CDR3 is TGTGCCAGCAGGGGGGCCTTCCCCAACTCCTACGAGCAGTACTTC.

The sample holds a few counts of this clonotype. V is TRBV12-5 and J is TRBJ2-1, with 10 bases that match TRBD2. With V trimmed by 0 bases and J by 3 bases, 8 bases remained unmatched. This CDR3 region has 18 residues. Germline V CDR1 and CDR2: LGHNT, FRNRAP. The CDR3 reads CASGLVLGAGGFYNEQFF. The DNA for the CDR3 is TGTGCTAGTGGTTTGGTATTAGGAGCGGGGGGGTTCTACAATGAGCAGTTCTTC. Combining the CDR3 with reference TRBV12-5 and TRBJ2-1 gives the whole variable domain DARVTQTPRHKVTEMGQEVTMRCQPILGHNTVFWYRQTMMQGLELLAYFRNRAPLDDSGMPKDRFSAEMPDATLATLKIQPSEPRDSAVYFCASGLVLGAGGFYNEQFFGPGTRLTVL.

About this clonotype itself: Germline and junction disagree at one end, which may indicate a read error. V and J are TRBV20-1 and TRBJ2-3; the match to TRBD1 covers 7 bases. Germline CDR1 is DFQATT and CDR2 is SNEGSKA (reference sequence). The CDR3 is 15 amino acids. CDR3 region: CTASLRTGPTDTQYF. CDR3 in DNA: TGCACTGCTAGTCTCCGGACAGGACCCACAGATACGCAGTATTTT.

This clonotype occurred a few times. The rearrangement uses TRBV6-5 and TRBJ2-1; D tentatively fits TRBD1 or TRBD2 (5 bases each). V lost 2 bases to trimming and J lost 7 bases, with 12 bases between them. CDR3 length: 14 residues. Germline CDR1 is MNHEY and CDR2 is SVGAGI. The CDR3 spells CASSYRDPHNEQFF. The CDR3 bases are TGTGCCAGCAGTTACCGGGACCCGCATAATGAGCAGTTCTTC.

There are many counts of this clonotype. The chain employs TRBV27 and TRBJ2-3; D is unresolved. CDR1 and CDR2 from the germline V gene are MNHEY and SMNVEV (reference sequence). The CDR3 loop spans 13 amino acids. Trimming left V 4 bases short and J 4 bases short, with 9 bases between. The CDR3 DNA follows: TGTGCCAGCAGTTACACGGTCGCAGATACGCAGTATTTT. This gives the protein CASSYTVADTQYF.

This clonotype was detected a few times. V gene TRBV4-3 combines with J gene TRBJ2-1; perhaps TRBD2 as D (5 bases). In germline, CDR1 is LGHNA, CDR2 YSLEER. The CDR3 has 14 residues. V was pared by 2 bases and J by 5 bases, with 10 bases between. CDR3 residues: CASSQMSSNNEQFF. The CDR3 DNA is TGCGCCAGCAGCCAAATGTCTAGCAACAATGAGCAGTTCTTC.

This clonotype was seen only a few times. The rearrangement joins TRBV7-9 to TRBJ2-1, with 13 bases matching TRBD2. Germline CDR1 and CDR2: SEHNR and FQNEAQ (reference sequence). The CDR3 sequence is 15 residues long. Losses at the gene ends were 5 bases for V and 7 bases for J; bases not matched to a gene: 5. CDR3 sequence: CASSRTSGSFNEQFF. The DNA of the CDR3 is TGTGCCAGCAGCCGGACTAGCGGGAGTTTTAATGAGCAGTTCTTC.

V and J are TRBV15 and TRBJ2-1; D remains ambiguous. The CDR3 spans 16 residues. CDR1 is LNHNV, CDR2 YYDKDF, per germline (reference sequence). The germline V and J ends were trimmed by 4 bases and 3 bases, with 16 bases remaining between them. Written as DNA, the CDR3 is TGTGCCACCAGCAAAGTTGCAGGCCATGTCTACAATGAGCAGTTCTTC. This gives the protein CATSKVAGHVYNEQFF.

A single count supports this clonotype. The chain links TRBV2 to TRBJ2-7, with D possibly being TRBD2 (6 bases). The CDR3 consists of 18 residues. The V end lost 4 bases, the J end lost 0 bases, and 22 bases lay between the germline ends. CDR1 and CDR2 from the germline V gene are SNHLY and FYNNEI. In DNA, the CDR3 is TGTGCCAGCAGTGGAAGAGTTGGAGTCCGGGACTCCTCCTACGAGCAGTACTTC. It encodes CASSGRVGVRDSSYEQYF.

This rearrangement joins TRBV6-1 to TRBJ2-5; 13 nucleotides align to TRBD2. Germline V gene lookup returns CDR1 MNHNS and CDR2 SASEGT. The CDR3 totals 17 residues. V dropped 7 bases and J dropped 2; count of bases not matched to a gene: 10. DNA for the CDR3: TGTGCCAGCATGAGGGGACTAGCGGGACGTCGACAAGAGACCCAGTACTTC. Translation: CASMRGLAGRRQETQYF.

This sequence joins TRBV6-2 or TRBV6-3 and TRBJ2-4; the match to TRBD1 covers 8 bases. The J segment lost 15 bases and the V segment lost 7 bases, leaving 23 bases of the junction unmatched. Germline-derived CDR1 and CDR2 are MNHEY and SVGEGT. This CDR3 has 16 amino acids. The CDR3 DNA reads TGTGCCAGCATAGCCTCCGGGACAGGAAGTAGTTTTGGATGGTACTTC. This encodes CASIASGTGSSFGWYF.

In this sample, this clonotype turned up a few times. The V call is TRBV27, the J call TRBJ2-1; the match to TRBD2 covers 13 bases. Germline assignment: CDR1 MNHEY and CDR2 SMNVEV (reference sequence). The CDR3 contains 17 residues. V was clipped by 4 bases and J by 3 bases; unmatched bases: 6. DNA of the CDR3: TGTGCCAGCAGTTCATCCCGGACTAGCGGGGGCTACAATGAGCAGTTCTTC. Translation gives CASSSSRTSGGYNEQFF.